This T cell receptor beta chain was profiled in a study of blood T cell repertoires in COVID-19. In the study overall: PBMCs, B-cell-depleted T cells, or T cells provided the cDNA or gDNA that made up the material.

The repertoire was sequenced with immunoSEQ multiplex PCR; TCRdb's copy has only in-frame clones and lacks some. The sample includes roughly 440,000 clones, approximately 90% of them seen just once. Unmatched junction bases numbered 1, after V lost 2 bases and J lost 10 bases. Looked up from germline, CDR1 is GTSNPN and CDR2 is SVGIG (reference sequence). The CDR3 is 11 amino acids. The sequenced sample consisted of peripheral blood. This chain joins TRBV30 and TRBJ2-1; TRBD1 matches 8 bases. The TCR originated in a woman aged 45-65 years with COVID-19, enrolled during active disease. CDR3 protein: CAWSPGGEQFF. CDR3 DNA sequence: TGTGCCTGGAGTCCAGGGGGCGAGCAGTTCTTC.